Following are 15 T cell receptor beta chains from one sample sequenced in a study of T-cell reconstitution after alpha-beta-depleted transplantation in children. As it was prepared, the TCRbeta library received unique molecular identifiers. TCRdb re-called the PCR reads with MiXCR, one entry per CDR3 protein. The table has approximately 190,000 distinct CDR3 sequences, about 6% seen once. The specimen comprised PBMCs, sampled before TCRalphabeta/CD19-depleted stem cell transplant. The receptors shown here come from a girl less than two years old with combined immunodeficiency, due to receive a stem cell transplant.

Concerning this clonotype: Since a much larger clone is just one base distant, this may be a read error. The chain employs TRBV6-2 or TRBV6-3 and TRBJ2-2, with 8 bases fitting TRBD1. CDR3 length equals 16 residues. Germline V gene sequence: CDR1 MNHEY, CDR2 SVGEGT. The CDR3 protein is CVSSSVWTGYTGELFF. The CDR3 DNA sequence: TGTGTCAGCAGTTCGGTCTGGACAGGGTACACCGGGGAGCTGTTTTTT.

This clonotype was seen ten or more times. V and J are TRBV7-9 and TRBJ2-5; tentatively, D is TRBD1 (6 bases). The ends were cut back, 5 bases at V and 2 bases at J, with 12 bases in the middle. CDR1 and CDR2 (germline): SEHNR, FQNEAQ (reference sequence). The CDR3 length is 14 residues. The CDR3 region has the DNA TGTGCCAGCAGCCATTGGACAGTACAAGAGACCCAGTACTTC. Translation gives CASSHWTVQETQYF.

This clonotype occurred many times. CDR3 nucleotide sequence: TGCGCCAGCAGCGATCGGGGCGTCGTGAACACCGGGGAGCTGTTTTTT. Protein: CASSDRGVVNTGELFF. J is TRBJ2-2 and V is TRBV4-1; either TRBD1 or TRBD2 may fit D (5 bases each). V was cut by 5 bases and J by 1 base, with 14 bases left in between. This CDR3 contains 16 residues. Per the germline V gene, CDR1 is MGHRA and CDR2 is YSYEKL.

With regard to this clonotype: A much larger clone differs from this one at a single base, so this may be a read error. V gene TRBV12-3 or TRBV12-4 combines with J gene TRBJ2-7; TRBD2 aligns across 7 bases. The CDR3 runs to 15 residues. The CDR3, as DNA: TGTGCCAGCACTTCTCTGGGAGGGCCCTTGGACGAGCAGAACTTC. Translated, it gives CASTSLGGPLDEQNF.

This clonotype was counted ten times or more. The genes are TRBV12-3 or TRBV12-4 and TRBJ1-5; TRBD1 might be the D (5 bases). The CDR3 has 12 amino acids. Between the trimmed V and J ends, which lost 4 bases and 6 bases, there was a span of 7 bases. The CDR3 protein is CASSSQGQPQHF. CDR3 in DNA: TGTGCCAGCAGTTCTCAGGGTCAGCCCCAGCATTTT.

This clonotype appeared many times. This sequence joins TRBV7-2 and TRBJ2-5, with a possible D match to TRBD2 (6 bases). Trimming shortened V by 1 base and J by 5 bases, and 14 bases separated the two germline ends. This CDR3 is 15 amino acids long. Per the germline V gene, CDR1 is SGHTA and CDR2 is FQGNSA. DNA for the CDR3: TGTGCCAGCAGCTTAGGACTAGAAGTTATGGAGACCCAGTACTTC. Protein: CASSLGLEVMETQYF.

Ten or more counts support this clonotype. V is TRBV29-1 and J is TRBJ2-1, with D uncertain. V shed 3 bases and J shed 6 bases, with 9 bases lying between them. The germline V gene encodes CDR1 SQVTM and CDR2 ANQGSEA. There are 12 residues in the CDR3. CDR3 protein: CSVDQGPNEQFF. CDR3 nucleotide sequence: TGCAGCGTTGATCAAGGACCCAATGAGCAGTTCTTC.

This clonotype appeared many times. The V call is TRBV18, the J call TRBJ2-4; 7 bases fit TRBD1. Germline V gene data show CDR1 as KGHSH and CDR2 as LQKENI. The V segment lost 0 bases and the J segment 6 bases; nucleotides outside the gene matches: 5. The CDR3 loop spans 15 amino acids. The CDR3 sequence is CASSPPGEGANIQYF. Here the CDR3 DNA reads TGTGCCAGCTCACCACCGGGAGAGGGGGCAAACATTCAGTACTTC.

This clonotype was found many times. This chain joins TRBV29-1 and TRBJ2-7; 8 positions match TRBD1. V was clipped by 3 bases and J by 0 bases; unmatched bases: 10. The CDR3 is 16 amino acids. Germline values: CDR1 SQVTM, CDR2 ANQGSEA. CDR3 region: CSVEGLGTGPSYEQYF. Here the CDR3 DNA reads TGCAGCGTTGAGGGTCTTGGGACAGGCCCCTCCTACGAGCAGTACTTC.

The chain joins TRBV7-9 to TRBJ2-7; 8 bases align to TRBD1. The V segment lost 5 bases and the J segment 3 bases; nucleotides outside the gene matches: 9. CDR1 and CDR2 from the germline V gene are SEHNR and FQNEAQ (reference sequence). The CDR3 totals 15 residues. CDR3 DNA: TGTGCCAGCAGCCCCCAGGGACAGGCGTACTACGAGCAGTACTTC. It specifies CASSPQGQAYYEQYF.

In this sample, this clonotype turned up many times. The genes are TRBV5-1 and TRBJ2-7; no reliable D call. Trimming removed 0 bases from V and 1 base from J, with 11 bases in between. Germline CDR1 reads SGHRS; CDR2 reads YFSETQ. The CDR3 loop spans 15 amino acids. CDR3 coding DNA: TGCGCCAGCAGCTTGGACCTAATCCCTTCCTACGAGCAGTACTTC. Translated: CASSLDLIPSYEQYF. Full variable domain (rest looked up from reference TRBV5-1 and TRBJ2-7): KAGVTQTPRYLIKTRGQQVTLSCSPISGHRSVSWYQQTPGQGLQFLFEYFSETQRNKGNFPGRFSGRQFSNSRSEMNVSTLELGDSALYLCASSLDLIPSYEQYFGPGTRLTVT.

This clonotype was counted many times. The rearrangement links TRBV6-6 to TRBJ2-1; the D is unclear. The V and J ends lost 0 bases and 10 bases respectively, with 4 bases between them. Germline V gene data show CDR1 as MNHNY and CDR2 as SVGAGI (reference sequence). There are 11 residues in the CDR3. The CDR3 bases are TGTGCCAGCAGTTACTCGGGCGAGCAGTTCTTC. As protein: CASSYSGEQFF.

Many counts were recorded for this clonotype. The chain uses TRBV30 and TRBJ2-3, with 11 bases identical to TRBD2. The CDR3 spans 15 residues. V lost 2 bases to trimming and J lost 5 bases; unmatched junction nucleotides: 6. From germline, CDR1 is GTSNPN and CDR2 SVGIG (reference sequence). CDR3 sequence reads: CAWSPTSGGKDTQYF. In DNA form, the CDR3 reads TGTGCCTGGAGTCCCACTAGCGGGGGAAAAGATACGCAGTATTTT.

In this sample, this clonotype turned up many times. The chain carries TRBV25-1 and TRBJ2-7, with 10 bases matching TRBD1. Per the germline V gene, CDR1 is MGHDK and CDR2 is SYGVNS. V lost 4 bases, J lost 3 bases, and 3 bases stayed unmatched. This CDR3 has 14 residues. The CDR3 loop is CASSAWTGGYEQYF. The CDR3 DNA follows: TGTGCCAGCAGTGCCTGGACAGGGGGCTACGAGCAGTACTTC.

The chain combines TRBV11-1 with TRBJ2-5; the match to TRBD2 covers 9 bases. The CDR3 consists of 15 residues. In germline, CDR1 is SGHAT, CDR2 FQDESV (reference sequence). Germline trimming cut 1 base from V and 4 bases from J; bases unmatched to any gene: 4. Here the CDR3 reads CASSLVLAGRETQYF. The CDR3 DNA reads TGTGCCAGCAGCTTAGTTCTAGCGGGGCGAGAGACCCAGTACTTC.